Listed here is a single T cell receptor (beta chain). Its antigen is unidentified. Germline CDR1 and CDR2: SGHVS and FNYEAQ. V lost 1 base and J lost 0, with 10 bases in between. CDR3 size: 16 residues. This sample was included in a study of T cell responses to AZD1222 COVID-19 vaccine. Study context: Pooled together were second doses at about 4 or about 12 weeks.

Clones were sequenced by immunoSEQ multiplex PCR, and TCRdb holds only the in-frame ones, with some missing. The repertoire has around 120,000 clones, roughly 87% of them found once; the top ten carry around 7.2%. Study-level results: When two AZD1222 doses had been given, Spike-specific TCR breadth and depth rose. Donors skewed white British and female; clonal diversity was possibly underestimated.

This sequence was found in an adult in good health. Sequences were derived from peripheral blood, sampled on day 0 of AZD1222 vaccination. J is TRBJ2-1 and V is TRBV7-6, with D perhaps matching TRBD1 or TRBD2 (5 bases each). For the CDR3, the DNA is TGTGCCAGCAGCTTAGGAGGGGTCGGCTCCTACAATGAGCAGTTCTTC. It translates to CASSLGGVGSYNEQFF.